One TCR beta chain is described in this entry. In its sample, this clonotype was seen a few times. It lacks a known antigen. No per-base quality is available; no much larger clone lies one base away. This record belongs to a study of blood T cells in healthy people across ages (dated by TCRdb to 2014 to 2015). Study-wide context: In model experiments, template switching captured roughly one uniquely barcoded TCR beta cDNA molecule for every two T cells. Age-related changes in TCR beta repertoire diversity were measured in the study by deep sequencing normalized with unique cDNA molecular identifiers. The donors were divided into four age groups: young (average around 16 years), middle-aged (around 41), aged (roughly 60) and long-lived (nearly 85). To avoid experimental bias, donors of different ages were spread randomly across the sequencing lanes. The study analyzed two additional independent replicas of 1 million unique cDNA reads from the same blood draw for two donors, one aged 18 to 30 and one aged 80 or older.

Library method: 5' RACE. TCRdb shows the sequencer as Illumina HiSeq 2500. A second PCR of about 7 to 12 cycles was run with a J-beta primer mix and a sample-barcoded 5' primer. Each TCR beta cDNA molecule received a unique molecular identifier from a template-switch 5' adaptor carrying 12 random nucleotides. At least 3 million CDR3-containing paired-end reads were obtained from each sample. All of the RNA was converted into first-strand cDNA using the Mint cDNA synthesis kit, with a TRBC-specific oligonucleotide serving as the primer. After uracil-DNA glycosylase treatment, a first 18-cycle PCR used universal primers M1SS and BC2_uni_R on all cDNA. The authors' analysis ran thus. For normalization, 1 million high-quality reads, each with a distinct molecular identifier, were randomly selected from each sample. Instead of being binned into consensus sequences, reads with shared molecular identifiers were discarded. MiTCR, run with a Q25 quality threshold and the strictest error-elimination algorithm, handled CDR3 identification, clonotype clustering and error correction. A nonparametric unseen species model with Euler transformation was used to estimate lower-bound total TCR beta diversity. TCRdb handled the public reads itself, with Q25 trimming in fastp and clone calling in MiXCR, and kept productive beta chains. Entries that share a CDR3 protein sequence are merged under the most common genes and DNA. The authors' filters were not applied to this entry. In this sample the table shows 1.5 million or so distinct CDR3 sequences, approximately 42% of which occur a single time. The ten largest clones represent approximately 7.9% of the sample.

Donors were around 37 systemically healthy Caucasian individuals from Russia aged roughly 6 to 95 years. Each donor gave roughly 11 milliliters of peripheral blood, drawn into EDTA-treated Vacutainer tubes. Ficoll-Paque density-gradient centrifugation was used to isolate PBMCs, with at least 6.5 million per sample. Total RNA, at least 6 micrograms per sample, was extracted from PBMCs with Trizol reagent. For every donor, an aliquot of PBMCs went through flow cytometry to measure the percentages of naive CD45RAhigh/CD27high T cells. Here is what the overall study found, with its caveats: Because the CMV infection status of the donors was unknown, age-related changes in expanded clonotypes may potentially have been confounded. Estimates of total diversity from one million sequenced T cells were regarded as lower bounds and underestimates. Compared with the aged group, the long-lived group had more naive CD4+ T cells, fewer expanded clones and increased TCR diversity, a pattern suggesting age selection. Conclusive comparison of naive and antigen-experienced compartments was prevented by the profiling of bulk unsorted PBMCs. Observed TCR beta diversity per million T cells fell roughly linearly with age, and a significant reduction was already apparent by age around 40. There was a strong correlation between observed TCR beta diversity and the percentage of naive T cells measured by flow cytometry.

Spanning cysteine to phenylalanine, the CDR3 consists of 14 amino acids. Here the CDR3 DNA is all that survives: 42 bases in frame from base 1. CDR1 and CDR2 were assigned from the germline V gene as ENHRY and SYGVKD. At the junction V is shortened by 3 bases and J by 8 bases; bases outside the gene matches: 3. The chain couples TRBV10-3 to TRBJ2-4, with TRBD1 identical over 11 junction bases. Material for sequencing was blood. This sequence originates from a young woman in good health. The CDR3 is CAISDGGQGDIQYF. The base sequence is TGTGCCATCAGTGACGGGGGACAGGGGGACATTCAGTACTTC.